The 17 T cell receptor beta chains in this list originate from one sample, sequenced in a study of blood T cells in healthy people across ages. The second PCR ran about 6 to 11 cycles with a sample-barcoded 5' primer and J-beta primers. TCRdb passed the 5' RACE reads through MiXCR, listing each CDR3 protein once. The table has around 1,100,000 distinct CDR3 sequences, roughly two fifths seen once. The specimen sequenced was blood. These TCRs come from a man younger than 30 in good health.

The chain couples TRBV4-3 to TRBJ1-1, with 7 bases lining up with TRBD1. Trimming removed 0 bases from V and 4 bases from J; junction bases left unmatched: 8. Germline V gene data show CDR1 as LGHNA and CDR2 as YSLEER. The CDR3 covers 16 residues. CDR3 residues: CASSQDRRTGGTEAFF. CDR3 nucleotide sequence: TGCGCCAGCAGCCAAGATCGAAGGACAGGAGGCACTGAAGCTTTCTTT.

This clonotype was counted at least ten times. The chain has TRBV7-2 and TRBJ2-3; D is undetermined. The germline V gene encodes CDR1 SGHTA and CDR2 FQGNSA. The CDR3 runs to 15 residues. Trimming took off 1 base at V and 4 bases at J, with 12 bases between the two ends. The CDR3: CASSLDALRADTQYF. The DNA for the CDR3 is TGTGCCAGCAGCTTAGATGCACTTAGGGCAGATACGCAGTATTTT. Drawing the rest from reference TRBV7-2 and TRBJ2-3, the complete variable domain is GAGVSQSPSNKVTEKGKDVELRCDPISGHTALYWYRQSLGQGLEFLIYFQGNSAPDKSGLPSDRFSAERTGGSVSTLTIQRTQQEDSAVYLCASSLDALRADTQYFGPGTRLTVL.

This clonotype was picked up a small number of times. The V and J genes are TRBV4-3 and TRBJ1-1; TRBD1 aligns across 7 bases. CDR1 and CDR2 from the germline V gene are LGHNA and YSLEER. V was pared by 3 bases and J by 8 bases, with 9 bases of the junction left unmatched. The CDR3 spans 14 residues. CDR3 residues: CASSQSRQGPEAFF. CDR3 DNA sequence: TGCGCCAGCAGCCAGTCTCGACAGGGCCCAGAAGCTTTCTTT.

V is TRBV6-5 and J is TRBJ1-2; no firm D call. Looked up from germline, CDR1 is MNHEY and CDR2 is SVGAGI. The CDR3 spans 12 residues. V was clipped by 2 bases and J by 8 bases, with 9 bases between them. The CDR3 nucleotides read TGTGCCAGCAGTTACGGGTATAGGGGCTACACCTTC. Translated: CASSYGYRGYTF.

This chain connects TRBV20-1 to TRBJ1-2; TRBD1 might be the D (5 bases). CDR3 length: 15 residues. Trimming pared 5 bases from V and 2 bases from J, leaving 18 bases between. Germline CDR1 reads DFQATT; CDR2 reads SNEGSKA (reference sequence). The DNA for the CDR3 is TGCAGTGCTCCCTTGGGGCAGGCCGTCAACTATGGCTACACCTTC. Amino acids: CSAPLGQAVNYGYTF.

There are a few counts of this clonotype. The chain joins TRBV20-1 to TRBJ1-6, with 8 bases fitting TRBD1. The CDR3 runs 15 residues. Germline-derived CDR1 and CDR2 are DFQATT and SNEGSKA (reference sequence). Losses at the gene ends were 3 bases for V and 6 bases for J; bases not matched to a gene: 7. The CDR3 spells CSARLPGQGNSPLHF. CDR3 nucleotide sequence: TGCAGTGCTAGGCTACCCGGACAGGGTAATTCACCCCTCCACTTT.

In DNA form, the CDR3 reads TGTGCCAACCTCAGGGGCAACTACAATGAGCAGTTCTTC. Translation: CANLRGNYNEQFF. The chain uses TRBV21-1 and TRBJ2-1; the listed D gene, TRBD1, was not tested against the DNA. TRBV21-1 is noted as a pseudogene. This CDR3 is 13 amino acids long.

The V call is TRBV30, the J call TRBJ1-1, with TRBD1 as a possible D gene (5 bases). In germline, CDR1 is GTSNPN, CDR2 SVGIG (reference sequence). Trimming cost V 0 bases and J 4 bases, with 15 bases left between them. The CDR3 loop spans 15 amino acids. The CDR3 loop reads CAWSVLGGTGTEAFF. In DNA, the CDR3 is TGTGCCTGGAGTGTACTGGGCGGGACGGGCACTGAAGCTTTCTTT.

The rearrangement links TRBV24-1 to TRBJ1-2; no reliable D call. Trimming took 5 bases from V and 5 from J, leaving 11 bases between them. This CDR3 region has 13 residues. Germline CDR1 KGHDR, CDR2 SFDVKD. The CDR3 DNA reads TGTGCCACCAGTGGGCCCGACCTTTATGGCTACACCTTC. It encodes CATSGPDLYGYTF.

This clonotype has a single count. This chain connects TRBV3-1 to TRBJ1-1; D is undetermined. CDR1 is LGHDT and CDR2 is YNNKEL in the germline V gene (reference sequence). This CDR3 has 14 residues. The V gene lost 1 base and the J gene lost 4 bases, with 10 bases spanning the gap. DNA of the CDR3: TGTGCCAGCAGCCAAGTGGTTGAGAGCACTGAAGCTTTCTTT. It yields the protein CASSQVVESTEAFF.

This clonotype appeared once. The CDR3 protein is CASSQGSVGTEAFF. The CDR3 coding sequence is TGTGCCAGCAGCCAAGGCAGCGTGGGCACTGAAGCTTTCTTT. The chain couples TRBV3-1 to TRBJ1-1; D remains ambiguous. Germline V CDR1 and CDR2: LGHDT, YNNKEL (reference sequence). Trimming removed 1 base from V and 4 bases from J, with 10 bases in between. The CDR3 runs 14 residues. The full variable domain, with the rest looked up from reference TRBV3-1 and TRBJ1-1, is DTAVSQTPKYLVTQMGNDKSIKCEQNLGHDTMYWYKQDSKKFLKIMFSYNNKELIINETVPNRFSPKSPDKAHLNLHINSLELGDSAVYFCASSQGSVGTEAFFGQGTRLTVV.

This clonotype has just a few counts. The chain carries TRBV12-5 and TRBJ2-3; 9 bases fit TRBD1. The CDR3 is made up of 16 amino acids. V lost 3 bases, J lost 6 bases, and 10 bases stayed unmatched. Germline assignment: CDR1 LGHNT and CDR2 FRNRAP. As DNA, the CDR3 is TGTGCTAGTGGTTTCCAAATTACCGGGACAGGGGATACGCAGTATTTT. The encoded protein is CASGFQITGTGDTQYF.

CDR3 residues: CASSWGPGQGNEKLFF. For the CDR3, the DNA is TGCGCCAGCAGCTGGGGTCCGGGACAGGGTAATGAAAAACTGTTTTTT. The chain couples TRBV5-1 to TRBJ1-4, with 9 bases fitting TRBD1. With V trimmed by 3 bases and J by 4 bases, 7 bases remained unmatched. This CDR3 spans 16 amino acids. In germline, CDR1 is SGHRS, CDR2 YFSETQ.

There are a few counts of this clonotype. The gene calls are TRBV20-1 and TRBJ2-1, with a tentative D call TRBD2 (6 bases). The germline V and J ends were trimmed by 5 bases and 6 bases, with 14 bases remaining between them. The CDR3 runs 13 residues. The germline V gene encodes CDR1 DFQATT and CDR2 SNEGSKA (reference sequence). CDR3 residues: CSAAGTPLNEQFF. The CDR3 coding sequence is TGCAGTGCTGCGGGGACCCCTCTCAATGAGCAGTTCTTC.

The genes are TRBV4-3 and TRBJ2-1, with D possibly being TRBD2 (6 bases). Trimming stripped 1 base from V and 5 bases from J, with 15 bases between. Germline lookup yields CDR1 LGHNA and CDR2 YSLEER. This CDR3 spans 16 amino acids. The CDR3 reads CASSQGLGGRHNEQFF. As DNA, the CDR3 is TGCGCCAGCAGCCAAGGGTTGGGGGGTCGGCACAATGAGCAGTTCTTC.

This clonotype was seen a handful of times. The genes are TRBV6-2 or TRBV6-3 and TRBJ1-5; D ambiguous. The CDR3 contains 15 residues. Germline V gene sequence: CDR1 MNHEY, CDR2 SVGEGT. The V end was cut by 5 bases, the J end by 7 bases, with 18 bases between. The DNA for the CDR3 is TGTGCCAGCAGTGCCTACACGGGAGGGAAACAGCCCCAGCATTTT. This translates into CASSAYTGGKQPQHF.

This clonotype occurred a few times. This rearrangement joins TRBV6-5 to TRBJ1-5, with D uncertain. The V gene lost 0 bases and the J gene lost 4 bases, with 10 bases spanning the gap. The germline gives CDR1 MNHEY, CDR2 SVGAGI. The CDR3 runs 15 residues. CDR3: CASSYSSGENQPQHF. Written as DNA, the CDR3 is TGTGCCAGCAGTTACTCGAGCGGGGAAAATCAGCCCCAGCATTTT.